Shown below are 22 T cell receptor beta chains from a single sample sequenced in a study of shared clonotypes between healthy human individuals (dated by TCRdb to 2020 to 2022). The library relied on the immunoSEQ multiplex PCR assay. Entries here come from immuneACCESS through TCRdb and include only in-frame sequences with V and J called. Some clones fail to appear in such tables; in the studies checked, an unresolved V gene covers under half of the shortfall, and the cause of the remainder is unknown. A total of fewer than 700,000 clones appear in this sample, roughly 72% of them only once. About 12% of the sample rests with the top ten. Sequencing was performed on PBMCs. The origin of the receptors is a woman aged 40 to 49 in good health. Some clones in this sample may be carry-over from other donors' samples.

This clone was counted a single time. The V and J genes are TRBV5-1 and TRBJ2-1; D unresolved. Per germline, CDR1 SGHRS and CDR2 YFSETQ. V lost 2 bases and J 9 bases, leaving 9 bases between the germline ends. The CDR3 runs to 12 residues. In nucleotides, the CDR3 is TGCGCCAGCAGCTTAAGCAAGCTTGAGCAGTTCTTC. Residues: CASSLSKLEQFF. Combining the CDR3 with reference TRBV5-1 and TRBJ2-1 gives the whole variable domain KAGVTQTPRYLIKTRGQQVTLSCSPISGHRSVSWYQQTPGQGLQFLFEYFSETQRNKGNFPGRFSGRQFSNSRSEMNVSTLELGDSALYLCASSLSKLEQFFGPGTRLTVL.

For this clone: This same CDR3 is encoded by further DNA sequences in the sample. V gene TRBV11-3 combines with J gene TRBJ2-3; D might be TRBD2 (5 bases). This CDR3 spans 16 amino acids. Germline lookup yields CDR1 SGHNT and CDR2 YENEEA. Trimming pared 1 base from V and 1 base from J, leaving 12 bases between. The CDR3 spells CASSLGGRAGTDTQYF. The CDR3 DNA is TGTGCCAGCAGCTTAGGAGGGAGAGCCGGCACAGATACGCAGTATTTT.

This clone was seen a few times. This sequence joins TRBV5-4 and TRBJ2-5, with D perhaps matching TRBD1 or TRBD2 (7 bases each). Germline-derived CDR1 and CDR2 are SGHNT and YYREEE (reference sequence). CDR3 length: 13 residues. Trimming pared 1 base from V and 5 bases from J, leaving 9 bases between. CDR3 coding DNA: TGTGCCAGCAGCTTGCAGGGGGGGGAGACCCAGTACTTC. As protein: CASSLQGGETQYF. Complete variable domain (other parts from reference TRBV5-4 and TRBJ2-5): ETGVTQSPTHLIKTRGQQVTLRCSSQSGHNTVSWYQQALGQGPQFIFQYYREEENGRGNFPPRFSGLQFPNYSSELNVNALELDDSALYLCASSLQGGETQYFGPGTRLLVL.

The chain employs TRBV5-1 and TRBJ2-5, with 16 nucleotides matching TRBD2. The J segment lost 5 bases and the V segment lost 4 bases, leaving 11 bases of the junction unmatched. CDR3 size: 18 residues. From germline, CDR1 is SGHRS and CDR2 YFSETQ. The CDR3 DNA reads as TGCGCCAGCAGCCCGGGACTAGCGGGAGGGCGAGTCGGGGAGACCCAGTACTTC. This sequence encodes CASSPGLAGGRVGETQYF. The complete variable domain, with remaining parts taken from reference TRBV5-1 and TRBJ2-5, reads KAGVTQTPRYLIKTRGQQVTLSCSPISGHRSVSWYQQTPGQGLQFLFEYFSETQRNKGNFPGRFSGRQFSNSRSEMNVSTLELGDSALYLCASSPGLAGGRVGETQYFGPGTRLLVL.

The chain has TRBV5-8 and TRBJ1-2; unclear D gene. The germline V and J ends were trimmed by 0 bases and 4 bases, with 10 bases remaining between them. This CDR3 has 14 amino acids. CDR1 SGHTS and CDR2 YDEGEE come from the germline V gene. The CDR3 DNA reads as TGTGCCAGCAGCTTGGAACAGCCTGGCTATGGCTACACCTTC. Translating it yields CASSLEQPGYGYTF.

This sequence joins TRBV10-3 and TRBJ2-7; D unclear. There are 12 residues in the CDR3. The V end lost 3 bases, the J end lost 2 bases, and 5 bases lay between the germline ends. Per germline, CDR1 ENHRY and CDR2 SYGVKD. The CDR3 protein is CAISEGAYEQYF. DNA for the CDR3: TGTGCCATCAGTGAAGGCGCCTACGAGCAGTACTTC.

This clone was counted a single time. The CDR3 protein is CASSQIWGRTDTQYF. In DNA, the CDR3 is TGTGCCAGCAGCCAAATCTGGGGGCGCACAGATACGCAGTATTTT. The chain employs TRBV11-2 and TRBJ2-3, with D possibly TRBD1 on 6 matching bases. Germline values: CDR1 SGHAT, CDR2 FQNNGV. The CDR3 is 15 residues long. V was pared by 5 bases and J by 1 base, with 13 bases between.

There are many counts of this clone. This sequence joins TRBV28 and TRBJ2-2; D is ambiguous. Germline-derived CDR1 and CDR2 are MDHEN and SYDVKM. The CDR3 contains 11 residues. The germline V and J ends were trimmed by 7 bases and 3 bases, with 3 bases remaining between them. For the CDR3, the DNA is TGTGCCAGCAAAGACACCGGGGAGCTGTTTTTT. Translation: CASKDTGELFF.

The gene calls are TRBV19 and TRBJ2-2, with 10 positions matching TRBD1. The CDR3 is made up of 14 amino acids. Germline loops: CDR1 LNHDA, CDR2 SQIVND (reference sequence). V lost 9 bases and J lost 8; bases outside the gene matches: 9. The CDR3 DNA reads TGTGCCAGCCAAGACAGGGGGCGTTCGGGGGAGCTGTTTTTT. Protein: CASQDRGRSGELFF. Full variable domain (missing parts from reference TRBV19 and TRBJ2-2): DGGITQSPKYLFRKEGQNVTLSCEQNLNHDAMYWYRQDPGQGLRLIYYSQIVNDFQKGDIAEGYSVSREKKESFPLTVTSAQKNPTAFYLCASQDRGRSGELFFGEGSRLTVL.

The chain combines TRBV5-1 with TRBJ2-1, with TRBD2 identical over 13 bases. The CDR3 extends over 17 amino acids. The germline CDR1 and CDR2 sequences are SGHRS and YFSETQ. Trimming removed 4 bases from V and 3 bases from J; junction bases left unmatched: 7. CDR3 residues: CASSLGLAGVNYNEQFF. CDR3 nucleotides: TGCGCCAGCAGCCTCGGACTAGCGGGAGTGAACTACAATGAGCAGTTCTTC.

This clone was seen a single time. V gene TRBV5-1 combines with J gene TRBJ2-1; D could derive from TRBD1 or TRBD2 (5 bases each). V was clipped by 7 bases and J by 2 bases, with 16 bases between them. Germline CDR1 is SGHRS and CDR2 is YFSETQ. CDR3 length: 15 residues. The CDR3 region is CASERGALPYNEQFF. The CDR3 coding sequence is TGCGCCAGCGAACGGGGCGCCCTACCCTACAATGAGCAGTTCTTC. The full variable domain, completed using reference TRBV5-1 and TRBJ2-1, is KAGVTQTPRYLIKTRGQQVTLSCSPISGHRSVSWYQQTPGQGLQFLFEYFSETQRNKGNFPGRFSGRQFSNSRSEMNVSTLELGDSALYLCASERGALPYNEQFFGPGTRLTVL.

As regards this clone: This sequence is one base from a far larger clone and is likely a read error. Within the sample, other DNA sequences also encode this same CDR3. V and J are TRBV29-1 and TRBJ1-4, with a tentative D call TRBD1 (6 bases). CDR3 length: 14 residues. V dropped 1 base and J dropped 7 bases, with 13 bases sitting between them. The germline gives CDR1 SQVTM, CDR2 ANQGSEA. CDR3 coding DNA: TGCAGCGTTGAAGCTGTGGGGGGCGTTGAAAAACTGTTTTTT. This sequence encodes CSVEAVGGVEKLFF. The full variable domain, its missing parts supplied by reference TRBV29-1 and TRBJ1-4, is SAVISQKPSRDICQRGTSLTIQCQVDSQVTMMFWYRQQPGQSLTLIATANQGSEATYESGFVIDKFPISRPNLTFSTLTVSNMSPEDSSIYLCSVEAVGGVEKLFFGSGTQLSVL.

Comment on this clone: Other DNA sequences in this sample translate to the same CDR3. The chain joins TRBV30 to TRBJ2-2; 9 bases are shared with TRBD2. CDR1 and CDR2 from the germline V gene are GTSNPN and SVGIG (reference sequence). V dropped 3 bases and J dropped 1; count of bases not matched to a gene: 0. The CDR3 covers 14 residues. CDR3 coding DNA: TGTGCCTGGAGACTAGCGGGGAACACCGGGGAGCTGTTTTTT. Translating it yields CAWRLAGNTGELFF.

This clone was counted only a few times. Germline and junction disagree at one end, which may indicate a read error. This chain links TRBV7-7 with TRBJ2-3, with a possible D match to TRBD2 (6 bases). The germline V gene encodes CDR1 SSHAT and CDR2 FNYEAQ (reference sequence). The CDR3 spans 19 residues. As DNA, the CDR3 is TGTGCTAGCAGCTTAGCCTTGAACTCTGGCGGGGCGAGCACAGATACGCAGTATTTT. Protein: CASSLALNSGGASTDTQYF.

This clone has just a few counts. V is TRBV2 and J is TRBJ2-1; 11 bases line up with TRBD2. The germline CDR1 and CDR2 sequences are SNHLY and FYNNEI. V was clipped by 6 bases and J by 4 bases; unmatched bases: 14. The CDR3 is 18 amino acids. The CDR3 spells CASRVAGGPGWGYNEQFF. The CDR3 bases are TGTGCCAGCAGAGTAGCGGGAGGGCCAGGATGGGGATACAATGAGCAGTTCTTC.

This clone was observed a single time. The rearrangement joins TRBV29-1 to TRBJ2-2; 8 bases map to TRBD1. CDR3 length: 13 residues. The V gene's germline CDR1 is SQVTM and CDR2 ANQGSEA. The ends lost 7 bases at V and 7 bases at J; junction bases unmatched: 8. CDR3: CSARDRTVGELFF. For the CDR3, the DNA is TGCAGCGCCCGGGACAGGACCGTCGGGGAGCTGTTTTTT.

The rearrangement uses TRBV10-3 and TRBJ2-1; D uncertain. Trimming left V 2 bases short and J 7 bases short, with 18 bases between. Germline CDR1 ENHRY, CDR2 SYGVKD. The CDR3 spans 16 residues. The CDR3 protein is CAISEAANLVVNEQFF. The CDR3 coding sequence is TGTGCCATCAGTGAGGCCGCGAACTTGGTGGTTAATGAGCAGTTCTTC.

V gene TRBV7-2 combines with J gene TRBJ2-1; weak D call: TRBD2 (5 bases). This CDR3 comprises 14 residues. Trimming cost V 5 bases and J 1 base, with 9 bases left between them. The germline V gene encodes CDR1 SGHTA and CDR2 FQGNSA. The CDR3 nucleotides read TGTGCCAGCAGCCCGGACTCTTCCTACAATGAGCAGTTCTTC. This codes for CASSPDSSYNEQFF.

The gene calls are TRBV6-6 and TRBJ2-7, with TRBD2 matching 13 bases. J lost 6 bases, V lost 4 bases, and 6 bases had no gene match. The germline CDR1 and CDR2 sequences are MNHNY and SVGAGI (reference sequence). The CDR3 has 15 residues. CDR3 loop: CASSSRLAGGREQYF. In nucleotides, the CDR3 is TGTGCCAGCAGTTCTAGACTAGCGGGAGGACGCGAGCAGTACTTC.

J is TRBJ1-1 and V is TRBV9; weak D call: TRBD1 (6 bases). Germline lookup yields CDR1 SGDLS and CDR2 YYNGEE. V dropped 4 bases and J dropped 2 bases, with 15 bases sitting between them. This CDR3 spans 15 amino acids. The CDR3 DNA sequence: TGTGCCAGCAGCTCCTGGACAGCAACCAACACTGAAGCTTTCTTT. Translation: CASSSWTATNTEAFF.

V gene TRBV5-3 combines with J gene TRBJ1-5; 12 bases fit TRBD1. TRBV5-3 is an ORF, with its function uncertain. The CDR3 is made up of 16 amino acids. Losses at the gene ends were 5 bases for V and 6 bases for J; bases not matched to a gene: 9. CDR3 in amino acids: CARSWSGTGGGQPQHF. In DNA form, the CDR3 reads TGTGCCAGAAGTTGGTCCGGGACAGGGGGCGGTCAGCCCCAGCATTTT.

The chain links TRBV6-5 to TRBJ2-7, with D uncertain. CDR1 MNHEY and CDR2 SVGAGI come from the germline V gene. The CDR3 has 12 amino acids. V dropped 8 bases and J dropped 5 bases, with 13 bases sitting between them. The CDR3 nucleotides are TGTGCCAGCGCGGATAGGAGAAACGAGCAGTACTTC. This gives the protein CASADRRNEQYF.